The clone carrying this T cell receptor (beta chain) came up a few times. The entry originates in a study of blood T cell repertoires in COVID-19. Looking at the study overall: COVID-19 samples, acute and convalescent, were from the United States, Italy and Spain. Sample material is recorded as cDNA or gDNA derived from T cells, B-cell-depleted T cells, or PBMCs.

The V gene's germline CDR1 is SNHLY and CDR2 FYNNEI. Trimming took off 2 bases at V and 1 base at J, with 6 bases between the two ends. CDR3 length: 14 amino acids. Assay used: immunoSEQ multiplex PCR; TCRdb lists only in-frame clones, some missing. The sample contains more than 65,000 clones, 84% of which appear only once. V usage is TRBV2 and J usage is TRBJ1-5, with D unclear. The origin of this receptor is a woman in her forties or fifties with acute or convalescent COVID-19. The sample taken for sequencing was peripheral blood. In DNA form, the CDR3 reads TGTGCCAGCAGTGAAACACAGAGCAATCAGCCCCAGCATTTT. Protein: CASSETQSNQPQHF.